Below, one T cell receptor (beta chain) is given with its context. Its antigen is not known. One entry per CDR3 protein results from TCRdb running MiXCR on the 5' RACE reads. The repertoire holds roughly 410,000 distinct CDR3 sequences, with 20% to 25% as singletons. This specimen comes from a study of T-cell memory formation after mild COVID-19. Study in general: Across donors, TCR clusters were largely donor specific.

Study-level results: The pre-infection memory compartment contained some responding clones, suggesting cross-reactive memory joined. CD4+ contracting clones were found mainly in CM and EM, and CD8+ ones in EMRA.

Trimming stripped 6 bases from V and 8 bases from J, with 11 bases between. Germline-derived CDR1 and CDR2 are LNHDA and SQIVND (reference sequence). The CDR3 runs to 12 residues. The TCR was taken from an adult woman who had mild COVID-19 (a few samples of this study predate the infection). Cell type and time point are not known. The sequenced sample was PBMCs or a T cell subset sorted from them (not recorded which). The V and J genes are TRBV19 and TRBJ1-3; D not certain. The CDR3 spells CASRAEADTIYF. CDR3 DNA: TGTGCCAGTAGAGCTGAAGCGGACACCATATATTTT.